The T cell receptor beta chain under discussion was sequenced for a study of long-term antiretroviral therapy in people with HIV (dated by TCRdb to between 2022 and 2023). In the study overall: The earliest samples were collected roughly a decade before the 2015 WHO recommendation for immediate ART, at a time when ART was usually postponed until CD4 counts fell. This retrospective serial study examined whether starting ART and sustained HIV suppression were associated with changes in the composition and diversity of the TRB repertoire in peripheral blood. From 30 to 35 adults with confirmed HIV infection, the cohort provided approximately 190 cryopreserved PBMC samples, gathered serially across a mean of around six years (range 1-12). About 35% of the 30 participants with HIV were female. No cross-contamination during QIAcube processing was seen in test extractions of a monoclonal T-cell line run alongside 30 to 35 polyclonal samples. Points the paper makes about the study in general: Starting ART was linked to a significant rise in TRB diversity, yet even after long-term ART the diversity remained significantly lower than in transplant donor controls. Inferences about post-ART repertoire changes are limited because no data were available on ART adherence, viral resistance or therapy changes. The samples span the years 2004 to 2017, and the ART regimens used may be less effective than current regimens. Owing to limited PBMC availability, only the TCR beta chain was sequenced, without alpha chain pairing. Because pre-ART samples had limited cell numbers, unsorted PBMC were profiled rather than sorted CD4+ and CD8+ T cells. Narrower CDR3 length ranges were observed in HIV repertoires than in controls, and an antigen-experienced repertoire with only a slight naive shift after ART was suggested by the network structure. At every time point, the repertoire was dominated by expanded TRB clones first identified before ART initiation, although this dominance fluctuated and, in many PLHIV, declined after ART.

The immunoSEQ hsTCRB v3.0 assay was used at survey level resolution to sequence the TRB variable region. A depth of about 40,000-55,000 T-cell genomes per sample was targeted for TRB sequencing. Pooled TRB libraries were sequenced on an Illumina MiSeq with a v3 150-cycle kit. The source study handled its data this way. Analysis of repertoires was carried out in R inside a reproducible Nextflow workflow spanning QC, data transformation and analysis. LymphoSeq2, an R package for AIRR-Seq data exploration, was used to implement custom analyses. A handful of samples that yielded fewer than 5000 total TRB sequences were excluded, so that fewer than 200 HIV repertoires were analyzed. Of the 188 retained HIV repertoires, almost 60 were collected before and approximately 130 after ART initiation. Each repertoire was downsampled to 5000 TRB nucleotide sequences, and summary statistics were averaged across 100 downsampling iterations. Only TRB sequences with CDR3 regions of at least seven amino acids were retained for analysis. A Shannon entropy-derived clonality score and the Gini coefficient were used to measure diversity. In repertoire networks, the top 5000 CDR3 amino acid sequences were linked whenever an edit distance of one separated two sequences. For TRB CDR3 amino acid sequences, GLIPH2 was used to predict antigen specificity groups and MHC restriction. Known CMV, EBV, HIV or tissue antigen associations were flagged by matching CDR3 amino acid sequences against VDJdb and McPAS-TCR. Pre-ART, post-ART and control groups were compared with Wilcoxon signed-rank tests and Holm-Bonferroni correction. The immuneACCESS repertoire file appears here via TCRdb, limited to in-frame rearrangements. These files lack a portion of the clones; in checked studies, under half of the deficit traces to unresolved V genes, and the cause of the others is not known. That table gives V, J and clone size, and the DNA gave D and trimming. This sample lists just over 35,000 clones; roughly 87% were detected once. The ten largest make up around 6.1% of the sample.

There are 17 amino acids in the CDR3, from cysteine to phenylalanine inclusive. CDR3 DNA only is kept here, 51 bases in frame from base 1. The germline V gene yields KGHSH for CDR1 and LQKENI for CDR2. The germline V and J ends show losses of 1 base and 0 bases respectively, and no gene match explains 3 bases of the junction. With regard to this clone: Its antigen is not yet known. Base qualities are not at hand, and no much larger clone is one base apart.

Participants were included only if at least one PBMC sample before ART initiation and at least two post-ART samples were available. All participants with HIV were treated in the United States of America. Cryopreserved samples of about 0.95-10 million PBMC were thawed and washed before DNA extraction. At the time of the earliest PBMC sample, participants with HIV were aged between roughly 20 and 55 years. PBMC samples from each participant spanned 1-4 timepoints before ART initiation and 2-8 timepoints after ART initiation, with a median of 7 samples. For every participant, serial HIV viral load, CD4+ T-cell count, ART history and demographic data were obtained. A Qiagen kit on a QIAcube was used to extract genomic DNA from unsorted PBMC, with samples processed in batches of 12.

This chain joins TRBV18 to TRBJ2-6; 7 bases in the middle match TRBD1. This clonotype was obtained from a man younger than 35 with HIV. This material consisted of unsorted PBMCs, taken 0.6 years after starting antiretroviral therapy. The sequenced DNA is TGTGCCAGCTCACCACTACAGGGGAGCTCTGGGGCCAACGTCCTGACTTTC. This codes for CASSPLQGSSGANVLTF.